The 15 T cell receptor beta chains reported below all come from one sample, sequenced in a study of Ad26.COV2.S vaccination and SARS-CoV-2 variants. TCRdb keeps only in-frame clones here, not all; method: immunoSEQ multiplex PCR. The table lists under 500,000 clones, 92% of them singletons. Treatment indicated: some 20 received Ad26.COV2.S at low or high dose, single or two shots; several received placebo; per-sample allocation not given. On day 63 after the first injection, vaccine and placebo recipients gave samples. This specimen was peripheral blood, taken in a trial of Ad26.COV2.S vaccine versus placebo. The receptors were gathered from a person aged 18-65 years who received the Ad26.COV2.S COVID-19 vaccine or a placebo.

DNA of the CDR3: TGCGCCAGCAGCCAAGGTATTGGAGGTCCGGGTTCGAGAAGCAATCAGCCCCAGCATTTT. This sequence encodes CASSQGIGGPGSRSNQPQHF. The chain carries TRBV4-3 and TRBJ1-5; D is uncertain. The germline V gene has CDR1 LGHNA and CDR2 YSLEER. V dropped 1 base and J dropped 1 base, with 23 bases sitting between them. The CDR3 totals 20 residues.

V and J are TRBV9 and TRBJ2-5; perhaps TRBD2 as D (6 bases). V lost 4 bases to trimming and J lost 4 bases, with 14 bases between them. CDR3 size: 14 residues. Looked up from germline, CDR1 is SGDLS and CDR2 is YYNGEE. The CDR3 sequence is CASSPPRGRETQYF. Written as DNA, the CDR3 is TGTGCCAGCAGCCCCCCCCGGGGGAGAGAGACCCAGTACTTC.

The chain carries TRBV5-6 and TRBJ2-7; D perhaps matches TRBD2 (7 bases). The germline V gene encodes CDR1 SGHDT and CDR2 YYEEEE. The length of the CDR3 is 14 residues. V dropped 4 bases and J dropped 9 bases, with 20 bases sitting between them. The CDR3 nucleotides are TGTGCCAGCAGCCTGGGGGGGCAGCTTCTGGGGCAGTACTTC. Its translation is CASSLGGQLLGQYF.

The CDR3 spells CAISDSLAGGLTYEQYF. In nucleotides, the CDR3 is TGTGCCATCAGTGACTCACTAGCGGGGGGACTCACCTACGAGCAGTACTTC. This chain uses TRBV10-3 with TRBJ2-7; 12 bases agree with TRBD2. Germline loops: CDR1 ENHRY, CDR2 SYGVKD. The junction had 8 bases not matched to a gene; V was cut back by 3 bases and J by 2 bases. The CDR3 runs 17 residues.

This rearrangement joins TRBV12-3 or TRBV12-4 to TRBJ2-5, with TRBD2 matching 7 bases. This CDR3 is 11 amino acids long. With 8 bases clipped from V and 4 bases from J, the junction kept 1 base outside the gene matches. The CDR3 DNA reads TGTGCCAGCGGGGGGGTAGAGACCCAGTACTTC. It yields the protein CASGGVETQYF.

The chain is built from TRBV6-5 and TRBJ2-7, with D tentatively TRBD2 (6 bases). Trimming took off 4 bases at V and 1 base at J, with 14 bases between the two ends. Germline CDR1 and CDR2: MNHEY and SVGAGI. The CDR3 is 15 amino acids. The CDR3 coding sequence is TGTGCCAGCAGTTTCCGAACTGGGACTTCCTACGAGCAGTACTTC. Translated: CASSFRTGTSYEQYF.

The CDR3 DNA is TGTGCCAGCACGGACAGGGCACAACGTTACGAGCAGTACTTC. Translation: CASTDRAQRYEQYF. This chain uses TRBV7-9 with TRBJ2-7; 8 bases agree with TRBD1. The V gene's germline CDR1 is SEHNR and CDR2 FQNEAQ (reference sequence). This CDR3 has 14 amino acids. Trimming at V came to 7 bases and at J to 4 bases, leaving 9 bases not matched to a gene.

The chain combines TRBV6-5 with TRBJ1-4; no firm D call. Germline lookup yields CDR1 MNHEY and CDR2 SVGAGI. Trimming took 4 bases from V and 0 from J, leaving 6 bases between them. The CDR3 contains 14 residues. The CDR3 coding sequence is TGTGCCAGCAGTTTGGGTCCAACTAATGAAAAACTGTTTTTT. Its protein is CASSLGPTNEKLFF.

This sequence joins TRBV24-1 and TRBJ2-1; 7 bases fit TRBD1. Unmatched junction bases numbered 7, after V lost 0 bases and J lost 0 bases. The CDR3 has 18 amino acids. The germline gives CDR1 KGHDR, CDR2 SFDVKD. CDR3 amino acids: CATSDLNRGKGSYNEQFF. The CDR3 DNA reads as TGTGCCACCAGTGATTTGAACAGGGGTAAGGGCTCCTACAATGAGCAGTTCTTC.

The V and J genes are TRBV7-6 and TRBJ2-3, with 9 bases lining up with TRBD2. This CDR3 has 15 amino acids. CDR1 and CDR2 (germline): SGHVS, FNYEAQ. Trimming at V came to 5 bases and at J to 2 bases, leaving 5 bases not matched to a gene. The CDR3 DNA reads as TGTGCCAGCAGCCGAGCGGGGGGCAACACAGATACGCAGTATTTT. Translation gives CASSRAGGNTDTQYF.

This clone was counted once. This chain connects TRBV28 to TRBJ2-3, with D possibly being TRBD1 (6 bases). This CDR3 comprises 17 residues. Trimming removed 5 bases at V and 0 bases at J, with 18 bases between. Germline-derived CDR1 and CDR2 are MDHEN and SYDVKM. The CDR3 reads CASSTESTGISTDTQYF. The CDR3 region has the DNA TGTGCCAGCAGTACCGAATCGACAGGAATAAGCACAGATACGCAGTATTTT. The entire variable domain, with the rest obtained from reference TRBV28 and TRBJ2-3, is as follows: DVKVTQSSRYLVKRTGEKVFLECVQDMDHENMFWYRQDPGLGLRLIYFSYDVKMKEKGDIPEGYSVSREKKERFSLILESASTNQTSMYLCASSTESTGISTDTQYFGPGTRLTVL.

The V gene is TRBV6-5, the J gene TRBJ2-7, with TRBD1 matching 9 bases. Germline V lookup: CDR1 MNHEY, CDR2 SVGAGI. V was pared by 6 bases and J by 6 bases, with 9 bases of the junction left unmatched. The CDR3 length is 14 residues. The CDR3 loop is CASSPGTGMGEQYF. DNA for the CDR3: TGTGCCAGCAGCCCCGGGACAGGGATGGGCGAGCAGTACTTC.

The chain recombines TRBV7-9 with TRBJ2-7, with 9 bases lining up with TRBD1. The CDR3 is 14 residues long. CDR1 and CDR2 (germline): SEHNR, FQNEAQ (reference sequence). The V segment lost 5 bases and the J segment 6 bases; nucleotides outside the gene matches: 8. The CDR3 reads CASSNRDRVGEQYF. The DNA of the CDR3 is TGTGCCAGCAGCAACCGGGACAGGGTAGGCGAGCAGTACTTC.

The CDR3 loop reads CAISKRTSGGQETQYF. The CDR3 nucleotides read TGTGCCATCAGTAAAAGGACTAGCGGGGGCCAAGAGACCCAGTACTTC. The V gene is TRBV10-3, the J gene TRBJ2-5, with 13 positions matching TRBD2. This CDR3 has 16 residues. Germline CDR1 and CDR2: ENHRY and SYGVKD. After removal of 5 bases from V and 1 base from J, the junction contained 4 bases not matched to a gene.

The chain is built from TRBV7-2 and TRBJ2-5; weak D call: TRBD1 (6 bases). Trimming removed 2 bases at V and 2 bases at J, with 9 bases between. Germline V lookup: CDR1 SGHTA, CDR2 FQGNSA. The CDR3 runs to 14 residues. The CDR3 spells CASSLTGFQETQYF. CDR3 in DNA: TGTGCCAGCAGCTTAACAGGGTTTCAAGAGACCCAGTACTTC.